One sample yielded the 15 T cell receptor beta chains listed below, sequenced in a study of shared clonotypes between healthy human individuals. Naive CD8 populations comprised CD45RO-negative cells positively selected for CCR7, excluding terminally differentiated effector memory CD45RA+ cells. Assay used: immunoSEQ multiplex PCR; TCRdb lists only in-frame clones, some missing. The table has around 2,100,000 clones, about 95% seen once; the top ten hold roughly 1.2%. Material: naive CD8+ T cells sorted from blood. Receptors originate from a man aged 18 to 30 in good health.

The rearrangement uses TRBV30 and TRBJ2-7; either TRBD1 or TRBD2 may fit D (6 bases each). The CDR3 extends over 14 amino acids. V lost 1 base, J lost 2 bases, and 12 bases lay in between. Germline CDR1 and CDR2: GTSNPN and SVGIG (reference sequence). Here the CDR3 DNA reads TGTGCCTGGAGTGGCAGGGGACTTGCCTACGAGCAGTACTTC. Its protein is CAWSGRGLAYEQYF.

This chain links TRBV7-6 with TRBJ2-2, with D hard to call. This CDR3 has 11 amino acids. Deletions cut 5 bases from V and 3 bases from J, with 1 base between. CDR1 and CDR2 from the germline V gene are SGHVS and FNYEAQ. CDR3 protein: CASSDTGELFF. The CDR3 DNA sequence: TGTGCCAGCAGCGACACCGGGGAGCTGTTTTTT.

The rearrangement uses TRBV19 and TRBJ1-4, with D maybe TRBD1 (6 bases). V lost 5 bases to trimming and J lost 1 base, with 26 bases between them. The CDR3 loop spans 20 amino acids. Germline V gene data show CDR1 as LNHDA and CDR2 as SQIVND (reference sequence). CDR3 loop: CASSPEAGQSWGLTNEKLFF. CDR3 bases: TGTGCCAGTAGTCCAGAGGCCGGACAGTCCTGGGGGTTAACTAATGAAAAACTGTTTTTT.

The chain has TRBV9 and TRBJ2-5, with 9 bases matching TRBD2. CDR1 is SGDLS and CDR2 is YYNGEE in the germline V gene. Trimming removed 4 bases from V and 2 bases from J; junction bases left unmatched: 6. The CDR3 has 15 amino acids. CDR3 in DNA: TGTGCCAGCAGCATTAGCGGGGGACCTCAAGAGACCCAGTACTTC. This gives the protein CASSISGGPQETQYF.

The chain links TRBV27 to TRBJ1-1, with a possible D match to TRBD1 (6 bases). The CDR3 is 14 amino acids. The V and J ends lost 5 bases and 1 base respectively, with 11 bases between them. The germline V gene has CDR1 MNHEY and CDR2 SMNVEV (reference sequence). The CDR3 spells CASSAQQGNTEAFF. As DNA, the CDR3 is TGTGCCAGCAGTGCCCAACAGGGGAACACTGAAGCTTTCTTT.

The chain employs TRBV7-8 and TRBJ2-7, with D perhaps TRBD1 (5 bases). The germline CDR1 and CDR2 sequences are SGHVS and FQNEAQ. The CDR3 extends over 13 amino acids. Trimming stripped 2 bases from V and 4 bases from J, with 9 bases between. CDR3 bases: TGTGCCAGCAGCTTACACAGGCTTTACGAGCAGTACTTC. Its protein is CASSLHRLYEQYF.

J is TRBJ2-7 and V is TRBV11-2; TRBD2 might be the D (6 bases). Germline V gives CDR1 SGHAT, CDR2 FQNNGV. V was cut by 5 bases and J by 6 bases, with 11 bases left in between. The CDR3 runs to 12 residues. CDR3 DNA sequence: TGTGCCAGCAGCCCCGGGGGATTCGAGCAGTACTTC. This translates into CASSPGGFEQYF. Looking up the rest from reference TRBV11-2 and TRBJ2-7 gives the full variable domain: EAGVAQSPRYKIIEKRQSVAFWCNPISGHATLYWYQQILGQGPKLLIQFQNNGVVDDSQLPKDRFSAERLKGVDSTLKIQPAKLEDSAVYLCASSPGGFEQYFGPGTRLTVT.

The chain's CDR3 is CAWSASDHSLHF. DNA for the CDR3: TGTGCCTGGAGTGCATCAGACCATTCCCTCCACTTT. The chain couples TRBV30 to TRBJ1-6; unclear D gene. V lost 1 base and J 14 bases, leaving 12 bases between the germline ends. Germline V CDR1 and CDR2: GTSNPN, SVGIG (reference sequence). The CDR3 has 12 residues.

CDR3 in amino acids: CSVEELVETGVTDTQYF. In DNA form, the CDR3 reads TGCAGCGTTGAAGAACTTGTCGAAACAGGGGTCACAGATACGCAGTATTTT. The rearrangement uses TRBV29-1 and TRBJ2-3; 7 nucleotides line up with TRBD1. The CDR3 has 17 residues. CDR1 and CDR2 from the germline V gene are SQVTM and ANQGSEA. Trimming took 0 bases from V and 2 from J; bases not matched to a gene: 11.

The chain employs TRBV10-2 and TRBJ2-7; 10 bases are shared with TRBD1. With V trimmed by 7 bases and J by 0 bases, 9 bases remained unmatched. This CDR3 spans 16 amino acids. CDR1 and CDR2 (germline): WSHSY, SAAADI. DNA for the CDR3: TGCGCCAGCACCTCACTGACAGGGGGCACCTCCTACGAGCAGTACTTC. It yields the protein CASTSLTGGTSYEQYF.

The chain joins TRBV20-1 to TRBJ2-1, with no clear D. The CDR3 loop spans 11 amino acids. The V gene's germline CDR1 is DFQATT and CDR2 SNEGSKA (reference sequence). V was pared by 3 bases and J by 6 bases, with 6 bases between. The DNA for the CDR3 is TGCAGTGCTAGGAATGTCAATGAGCAGTTCTTC. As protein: CSARNVNEQFF.

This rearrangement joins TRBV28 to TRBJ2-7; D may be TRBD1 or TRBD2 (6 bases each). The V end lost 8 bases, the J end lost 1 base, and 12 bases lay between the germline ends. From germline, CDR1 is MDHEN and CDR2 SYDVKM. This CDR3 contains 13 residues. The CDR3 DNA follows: TGTGCCAGCGTGGAGGGGGTTTCCTACGAGCAGTACTTC. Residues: CASVEGVSYEQYF.

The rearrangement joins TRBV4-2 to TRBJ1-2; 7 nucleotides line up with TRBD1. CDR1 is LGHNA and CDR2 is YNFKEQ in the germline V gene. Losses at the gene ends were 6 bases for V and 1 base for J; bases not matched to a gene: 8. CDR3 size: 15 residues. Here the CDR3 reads CASRMTGPLNYGYTF. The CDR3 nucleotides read TGTGCCAGCAGGATGACAGGGCCTCTTAACTATGGCTACACCTTC.

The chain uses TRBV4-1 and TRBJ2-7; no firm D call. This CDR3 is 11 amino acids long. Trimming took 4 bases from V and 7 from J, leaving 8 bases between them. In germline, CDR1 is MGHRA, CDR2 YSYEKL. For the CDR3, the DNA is TGCGCCAGCAGCCTTCAAAATGAGCAGTACTTC. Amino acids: CASSLQNEQYF.

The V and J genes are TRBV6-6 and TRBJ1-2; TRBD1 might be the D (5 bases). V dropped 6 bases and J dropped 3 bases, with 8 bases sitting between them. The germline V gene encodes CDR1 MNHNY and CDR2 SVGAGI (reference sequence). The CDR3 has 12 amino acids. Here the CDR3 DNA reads TGTGCCAGCAGACTGGGACACTATGGCTACACCTTC. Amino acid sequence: CASRLGHYGYTF.